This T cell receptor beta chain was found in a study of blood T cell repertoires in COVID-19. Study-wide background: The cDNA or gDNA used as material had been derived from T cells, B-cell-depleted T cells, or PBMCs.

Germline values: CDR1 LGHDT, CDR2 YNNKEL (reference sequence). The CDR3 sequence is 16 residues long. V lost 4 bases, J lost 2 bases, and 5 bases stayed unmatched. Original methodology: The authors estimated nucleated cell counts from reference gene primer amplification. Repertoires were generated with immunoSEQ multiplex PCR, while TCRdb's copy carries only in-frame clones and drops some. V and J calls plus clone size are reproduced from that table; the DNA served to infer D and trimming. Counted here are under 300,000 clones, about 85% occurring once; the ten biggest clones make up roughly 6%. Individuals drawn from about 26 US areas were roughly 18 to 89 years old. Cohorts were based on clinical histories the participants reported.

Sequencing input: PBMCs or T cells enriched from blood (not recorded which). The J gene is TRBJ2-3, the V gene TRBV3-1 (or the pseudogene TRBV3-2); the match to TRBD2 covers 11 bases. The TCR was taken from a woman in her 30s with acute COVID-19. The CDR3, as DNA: TGTGCCAGCAGCCTGCTAGCGGGAGGATTCACAGATACGCAGTATTTT. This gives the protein CASSLLAGGFTDTQYF.